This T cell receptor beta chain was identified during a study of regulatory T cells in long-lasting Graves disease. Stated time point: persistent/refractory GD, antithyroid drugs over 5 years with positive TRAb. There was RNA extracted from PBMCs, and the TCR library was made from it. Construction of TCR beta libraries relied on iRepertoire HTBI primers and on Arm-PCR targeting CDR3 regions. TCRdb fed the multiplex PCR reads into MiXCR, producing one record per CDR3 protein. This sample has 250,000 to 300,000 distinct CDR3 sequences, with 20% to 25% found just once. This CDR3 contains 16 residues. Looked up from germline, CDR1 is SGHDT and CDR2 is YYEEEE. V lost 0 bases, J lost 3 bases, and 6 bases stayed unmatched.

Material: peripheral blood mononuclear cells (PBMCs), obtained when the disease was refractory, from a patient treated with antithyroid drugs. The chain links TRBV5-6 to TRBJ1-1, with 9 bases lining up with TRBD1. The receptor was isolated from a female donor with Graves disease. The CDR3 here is CASSLGRQGGDTEAFF. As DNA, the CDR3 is TGTGCCAGCAGCTTGGGAAGACAGGGGGGGGACACTGAAGCTTTCTTT.